This TCR beta chain was obtained from a study of early T cells in non-severe SARS-CoV-2 infection. Study outcomes and limitations: Comparison of clonotypes with VDJdb favored anti-spike CD8 responses while missing private and CD4 specificities.

This clonotype was detected many times. Its specificity is not known. Individual cDNA molecules carried attached unique molecular identifiers. TCRdb analysed the 5' RACE reads with MiXCR anew, one entry per CDR3 protein. The table lists around 110,000 distinct CDR3 sequences, over 8.5% of them singletons. The CDR3 has 13 amino acids. Germline assignment: CDR1 SGHTA and CDR2 FQGNSA. Trimming stripped 5 bases from V and 4 bases from J, with 12 bases between. The sequencing sample was made of whole blood. This sequence was found in an adult who was a healthcare worker with PCR-confirmed SARS-CoV-2 infection or an uninfected control (not recorded which). The chain joins TRBV7-2 to TRBJ2-7; possibly TRBD1 or TRBD2 for D (6 bases each). The CDR3 is CASSDRGGYEQYF. In nucleotides, the CDR3 is TGTGCCAGCAGCGACAGAGGGGGGTACGAGCAGTACTTC.